This TCR beta chain originates from a study of graft-versus-host responses after intestinal transplantation. Overall study: Tacrolimus plus steroids were given to all recipients for about 3 years, preceded by anti-thymocyte globulin induction.

This CDR3 is built from 13 residues. The V end was cut by 0 bases, the J end by 1 base, with 6 bases between. Germline V gives CDR1 GTSNPN, CDR2 SVGIG (reference sequence). Profiled with immunoSEQ multiplex PCR; TCRdb holds only in-frame clones, not every one. The sample lists roughly 53,000 clones, less than 95% occurring once. Study observations and caveats: Recipient marrow held GvH clones, some first seen in ileum or blood. Researchers found peak circulating GvH clone levels linked to early post-transplant HvG declines. Allografts of one patient group, those with graft-donor T cell macrochimerism, had high graft-versus-host to host-versus-graft clonal ratios.

This clone was seen once. Its antigen is currently unknown. The receptor was derived from a human patient who received an intestinal transplant, so some T cells may come from the graft donor. Sequencing was performed on PBMCs, taken nearly 670 days after intestinal transplant. The rearrangement links TRBV30 to TRBJ1-1; unclear D gene. CDR3 DNA sequence: TGTGCCTGGAGTGTACCGGGGAACACTGAAGCTTTCTTT. Translation: CAWSVPGNTEAFF.